The sequence of this T cell receptor (beta chain) was determined in a study of OX40 agonist ivuxolimab in advanced cancers. Across the study: An agonistic human IgG2 monoclonal antibody against OX40 (CD134) was given. Every 2 weeks, ivuxolimab was infused into the patients intravenously at between 0.01 and 10 mg/kg. General study points: Clonal expansion in partial responders at 0.1-3.0 mg/kg ranked among the lowest. Expanded clones were, on average, more numerous among CD8+ T cells than CD4+.

The CDR3 is 15 amino acids. Germline lookup yields CDR1 MDHEN and CDR2 SYDVKM. Deletions cut 3 bases from V and 5 bases from J, with 13 bases between. On this clone: Its matching antigen is unknown.

Clones were sequenced by immunoSEQ multiplex PCR, and TCRdb holds only the in-frame ones, with some missing. The table lists about 80,000 clones, around 87% of them singletons, with 0.2% to 0.3% in the top ten. This specimen consisted of CD4+ or CD8+ T cells sorted from blood, obtained in a trial of the OX40 agonist ivuxolimab. The chain couples TRBV28 to TRBJ2-2, with a tentative D call TRBD2 (5 bases). This sequence was found in an adult with an advanced solid tumor such as melanoma, head and neck, liver or kidney cancer. The CDR3: CASSFLDFRTGELFF. The DNA of the CDR3 is TGTGCCAGCAGTTTCTTGGACTTCCGGACCGGGGAGCTGTTTTTT.